The sequence of this T cell receptor beta chain was determined in a study of neurological immune-mediated disorders. Study-wide results and limits: The absence of shared CDR3 amino acid sequences among expanded clones across subjects suggests private repertoires in all groups.

TCRdb reprocessed the 5' RACE reads with MiXCR, giving one entry per CDR3 protein. The sample lists 20,000 to 30,000 distinct CDR3 sequences, 10% to 15% occurring once. There are many counts of this clonotype. Its specificity is unknown. The germline gives CDR1 MNHEY, CDR2 SVGAGI. CDR3 size: 18 residues. Trimming took 0 bases from V and 4 from J, leaving 20 bases between them. This TCR was recovered from a woman in her forties with HTLV-1-associated myelopathy (HAM/TSP). This chain uses TRBV6-5 with TRBJ2-3; perhaps D is TRBD1 or TRBD2 (6 bases each). Sequenced input: PBMCs. CDR3 region: CASSYSGRGVGVADTQYF. CDR3 in DNA: TGTGCCAGCAGTTACTCGGGTAGGGGGGTGGGAGTCGCAGATACGCAGTATTTT.